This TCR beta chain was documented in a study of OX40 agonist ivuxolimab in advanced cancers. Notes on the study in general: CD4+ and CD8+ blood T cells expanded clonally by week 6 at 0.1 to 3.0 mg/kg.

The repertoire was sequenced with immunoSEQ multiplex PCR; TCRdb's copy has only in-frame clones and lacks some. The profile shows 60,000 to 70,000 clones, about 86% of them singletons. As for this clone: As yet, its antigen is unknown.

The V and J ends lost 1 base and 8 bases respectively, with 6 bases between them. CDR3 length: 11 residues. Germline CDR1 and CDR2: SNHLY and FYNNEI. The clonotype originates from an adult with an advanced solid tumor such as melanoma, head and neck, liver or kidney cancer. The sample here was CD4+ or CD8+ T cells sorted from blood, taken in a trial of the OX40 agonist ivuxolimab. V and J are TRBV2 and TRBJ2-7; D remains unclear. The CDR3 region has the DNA TGTGCCAGCAGTGAAGGGGTAAAGCAGTACTTC. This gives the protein CASSEGVKQYF. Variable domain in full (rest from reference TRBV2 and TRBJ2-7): EPEVTQTPSHQVTQMGQEVILRCVPISNHLYFYWYRQILGQKVEFLVSFYNNEISEKSEIFDDQFSVERPDGSNFTLKIRSTKLEDSAMYFCASSEGVKQYFGPGTRLTVT.